This TCR beta chain was recorded in a study of PD-L1 blockade in urothelial cancer. Study summary: Most of the 29 patients were men whose urothelial cancer was bladder-origin. Patients previously received 0 to 3 chemotherapy regimens. Blood-derived samples held a median roughly 140,000 T cells.

This clone came up a few times. TCRdb's table, derived via immunoSEQ multiplex PCR, lists solely in-frame clones and lacks some. The table includes roughly 56,000 clones, around 80% detected once. CDR3 length: 14 amino acids. Germline assignment: CDR1 LNHDA and CDR2 SQIVND (reference sequence). Deletions cut 3 bases from V and 6 bases from J, with 12 bases between. This sample comprised PBMCs, obtained around atezolizumab (anti-PD-L1) treatment. This rearrangement joins TRBV19 to TRBJ2-1; D perhaps matches TRBD2 (7 bases). This clonotype originated in an older man with urothelial cancer. The CDR3 sequence: CASSMGASGNEQFF. CDR3 sequence (DNA): TGTGCCAGTAGTATGGGGGCTAGCGGCAATGAGCAGTTCTTC.